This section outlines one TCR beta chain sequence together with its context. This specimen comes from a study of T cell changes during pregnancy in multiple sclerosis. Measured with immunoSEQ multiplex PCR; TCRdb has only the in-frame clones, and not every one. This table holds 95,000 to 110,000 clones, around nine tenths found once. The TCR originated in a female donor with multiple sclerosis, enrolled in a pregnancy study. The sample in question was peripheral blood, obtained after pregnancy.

CDR3 sequence reads: CASSLGLALPKQFF. The CDR3 coding sequence is TGTGCCAGCAGTTTAGGACTAGCCCTACCCAAGCAGTTCTTC. The chain uses TRBV28 and TRBJ2-1; 8 bases agree with TRBD2. CDR3 length: 14 amino acids. V was clipped by 2 bases and J by 11 bases; unmatched bases: 8. Germline loops: CDR1 MDHEN, CDR2 SYDVKM. The entire variable domain, with the rest obtained from reference TRBV28 and TRBJ2-1, is as follows: DVKVTQSSRYLVKRTGEKVFLECVQDMDHENMFWYRQDPGLGLRLIYFSYDVKMKEKGDIPEGYSVSREKKERFSLILESASTNQTSMYLCASSLGLALPKQFFGPGTRLTVL.